The next 30 T cell receptor beta chains were all read from a single sample in a study of CD8+ T cells in alopecia areata listed by TCRdb under 2018. The sample's treatment or condition label, decoded: oral pan-JAK inhibitor, 5-10 mg twice daily. Library creation used the immunoSEQ multiplex PCR assay. To provide template for TCR sequencing, every sample had RNA extracted and reverse transcribed into cDNA. TCRdb holds this immuneACCESS table with in-frame rearrangements only. Some clones are missing; in checked studies, unresolved V genes explain under half, and the rest has no known cause. Here the sample has 150,000 to 200,000 clones; roughly 58% occur a single time. The ten most abundant clones make up around 16% of the sample. The material sequenced was CD4+ T cells sorted from blood, taken between weeks 55 and 70, from a patient treated with tofacitinib. The receptors stem from a human donor with alopecia areata.

The table lists this clone with a few counts. This chain connects TRBV30 to TRBJ2-2; D unresolved. Per germline, CDR1 GTSNPN and CDR2 SVGIG (reference sequence). The CDR3 contains 15 residues. Trimming removed 0 bases from V and 3 bases from J, with 11 bases in between. This chain's CDR3 is CAWSVLQADTGELFF. CDR3 DNA: TGTGCCTGGAGTGTACTTCAGGCCGACACCGGGGAGCTGTTTTTT.

V usage is TRBV2 and J usage is TRBJ1-6; 9 bases align to TRBD1. The J segment lost 5 bases and the V segment lost 3 bases, leaving 5 bases of the junction unmatched. The CDR3 has 16 amino acids. Looked up from germline, CDR1 is SNHLY and CDR2 is FYNNEI. CDR3 region: CASSDQGQGNNSPLHF. CDR3 sequence (DNA): TGTGCCAGCAGTGACCAAGGACAGGGGAATAATTCACCCCTCCACTTT.

The gene calls are TRBV30 and TRBJ2-7, with 8 bases lining up with TRBD2. Trimming took 3 bases from V and 4 from J; bases not matched to a gene: 5. Germline V gene data show CDR1 as GTSNPN and CDR2 as SVGIG (reference sequence). The length of the CDR3 is 13 residues. As DNA, the CDR3 is TGTGCCTGGAGCCGGGGGGGCGCTTACGAGCAGTACTTC. Residues: CAWSRGGAYEQYF. The whole variable domain, filled in from reference TRBV30 and TRBJ2-7, reads SQTIHQWPATLVQPVGSPLSLECTVEGTSNPNLYWYRQAAGRGLQLLFYSVGIGQISSEVPQNLSASRPQDRQFILSSKKLLLSDSGFYLCAWSRGGAYEQYFGPGTRLTVT.

The chain combines TRBV5-6 with TRBJ2-1, with D possibly being TRBD1 (6 bases). The CDR3 contains 13 residues. The ends were cut back, 4 bases at V and 4 bases at J, with 9 bases in the middle. Germline V gene lookup returns CDR1 SGHDT and CDR2 YYEEEE. The CDR3 region is CASSLGQYNEQFF. DNA for the CDR3: TGTGCCAGCAGCCTAGGACAGTACAATGAGCAGTTCTTC.

The V gene is TRBV6-5, the J gene TRBJ2-2; D is unclear. Germline CDR1 is MNHEY and CDR2 is SVGAGI. Trimming removed 0 bases at V and 4 bases at J, with 12 bases between. The CDR3 has 16 residues. CDR3 DNA: TGTGCCAGCAGTTACTCATTCCGGGCCGCCACCGGGGAGCTGTTTTTT. Residues: CASSYSFRAATGELFF.

The gene calls are TRBV5-4 and TRBJ2-3; D tentatively fits TRBD1 or TRBD2 (5 bases each). The V end was cut by 0 bases, the J end by 1 base, with 9 bases between. The CDR3 runs to 15 residues. Per germline, CDR1 SGHNT and CDR2 YYREEE (reference sequence). CDR3 in amino acids: CASSLGGKGTDTQYF. The CDR3 DNA sequence: TGTGCCAGCAGCTTGGGGGGGAAGGGCACAGATACGCAGTATTTT.

The chain has TRBV11-2 and TRBJ1-2, with 7 bases lining up with TRBD1. The germline CDR1 and CDR2 sequences are SGHAT and FQNNGV. The junction had 8 bases not matched to a gene; V was cut back by 2 bases and J by 8 bases. The CDR3 extends over 14 amino acids. CDR3 in amino acids: CASSLSRDRGGYTF. CDR3 DNA: TGTGCCAGCAGCTTAAGCCGGGACAGAGGAGGCTACACCTTC.

The V call is TRBV4-1, the J call TRBJ2-1, with 8 bases matching TRBD2. Germline values: CDR1 MGHRA, CDR2 YSYEKL. The junction had 8 bases not matched to a gene; V was cut back by 0 bases and J by 4 bases. The CDR3 is made up of 17 amino acids. CDR3 bases: TGCGCCAGCAGCCAAGATCCACCTAGCGGGTTATACAATGAGCAGTTCTTC. It specifies CASSQDPPSGLYNEQFF.

This sequence joins TRBV30 and TRBJ1-4; 7 bases map to TRBD1. Trimming removed 5 bases from V and 6 bases from J; junction bases left unmatched: 6. This CDR3 comprises 13 residues. Germline CDR1 and CDR2: GTSNPN and SVGIG (reference sequence). The DNA for the CDR3 is TGTGCCTGGTCACAGGGGACCCATGAAAAACTGTTTTTT. Its protein product is CAWSQGTHEKLFF.

The V call is TRBV5-1, the J call TRBJ1-1; no reliable D call. Trimming pared 0 bases from V and 3 bases from J, leaving 9 bases between. Germline V CDR1 and CDR2: SGHRS, YFSETQ. This CDR3 is built from 14 residues. This chain's CDR3 is CASSLEGRYTEAFF. The CDR3 nucleotides are TGCGCCAGCAGCTTGGAGGGCCGATACACTGAAGCTTTCTTT.

The V gene is TRBV29-1, the J gene TRBJ2-7; 7 nucleotides match TRBD1. The CDR3 length is 11 residues. V lost 8 bases to trimming and J lost 4 bases; unmatched junction nucleotides: 5. Germline V gene sequence: CDR1 SQVTM, CDR2 ANQGSEA. The CDR3 region has the DNA TGCAGCTCCATGACAGGGTACGAGCAGTACTTC. This codes for CSSMTGYEQYF.

The CDR3 coding sequence is TGTGCCACCGCTCAGGGCACTGAAGCTTTCTTT. Amino acid sequence: CATAQGTEAFF. V gene TRBV19 combines with J gene TRBJ1-1; tentative D call: TRBD1 (5 bases). The CDR3 spans 11 residues. The V end lost 10 bases, the J end lost 4 bases, and 10 bases lay between the germline ends. Germline lookup yields CDR1 LNHDA and CDR2 SQIVND (reference sequence).

The V and J genes are TRBV2 and TRBJ2-5, with a weak D call TRBD2 (6 bases). Germline CDR1 and CDR2: SNHLY and FYNNEI. V lost 3 bases, J lost 7 bases, and 12 bases lay in between. This CDR3 has 13 residues. The CDR3 loop reads CASSEDYPWTQYF. CDR3 nucleotides: TGTGCCAGCAGTGAGGACTACCCCTGGACCCAGTACTTC.

The V gene is TRBV29-1, the J gene TRBJ1-2; D gene uncertain. Germline CDR1 is SQVTM and CDR2 is ANQGSEA. Trimming cost V 6 bases and J 1 base, with 9 bases left between them. This CDR3 region has 12 residues. In DNA form, the CDR3 reads TGCAGCGTACCACAGAGTAACTATGGCTACACCTTC. Translation: CSVPQSNYGYTF.

V and J are TRBV18 and TRBJ1-4; D remains unclear. Germline V CDR1 and CDR2: KGHSH, LQKENI. The V and J ends lost 3 bases and 8 bases respectively, with 16 bases between them. The CDR3 has 15 amino acids. CDR3 bases: TGTGCCAGCTCACCCCCCGAGAGCGGAAGGGAAAAACTGTTTTTT. It yields the protein CASSPPESGREKLFF.

The chain employs TRBV10-3 and TRBJ2-7, with unresolved D. The CDR3 totals 11 residues. V was clipped by 4 bases and J by 6 bases, with 7 bases between them. Germline V gene lookup returns CDR1 ENHRY and CDR2 SYGVKD. The DNA of the CDR3 is TGTGCCATCAGTGGGGGTTCCGAGCAGTACTTC. As protein: CAISGGSEQYF.

CDR3 amino acids: CASSFTGTGGTEAFF. The DNA of the CDR3 is TGTGCCAGCAGTTTTACCGGGACAGGGGGTACTGAAGCTTTCTTT. The chain recombines TRBV6-5 with TRBJ1-1; 11 positions match TRBD1. V dropped 4 bases and J dropped 5; count of bases not matched to a gene: 6. The germline gives CDR1 MNHEY, CDR2 SVGAGI. This CDR3 is 15 amino acids long.

This chain's CDR3 is CASSATGSSDNEQFF. The CDR3 DNA is TGTGCCAGCAGCGCCACCGGGTCCTCTGACAATGAGCAGTTCTTC. This chain joins TRBV7-6 and TRBJ2-1; D gene ambiguous. This CDR3 contains 15 residues. The V end lost 5 bases, the J end lost 5 bases, and 16 bases lay between the germline ends. Germline V gene lookup returns CDR1 SGHVS and CDR2 FNYEAQ. Full variable domain (remainder filled in from reference TRBV7-6 and TRBJ2-1): GAGVSQSPRYKVTKRGQDVALRCDPISGHVSLYWYRQALGQGPEFLTYFNYEAQQDKSGLPNDRFSAERPEGSISTLTIQRTEQRDSAMYRCASSATGSSDNEQFFGPGTRLTVL.

CDR3 residues: CASKPEGNEQFF. The CDR3 DNA is TGTGCCAGCAAGCCCGAGGGTAATGAGCAGTTCTTC. The chain couples TRBV25-1 to TRBJ2-1, with D possibly matching TRBD2 (5 bases). The CDR3 length is 12 residues. V lost 7 bases and J 7 bases, leaving 11 bases between the germline ends. The V gene's germline CDR1 is MGHDK and CDR2 SYGVNS. Together with reference TRBV25-1 and TRBJ2-1, the CDR3 gives the full variable domain: EADIYQTPRYLVIGTGKKITLECSQTMGHDKMYWYQQDPGMELHLIHYSYGVNSTEKGDLSSESTVSRIRTEHFPLTLESARPSHTSQYLCASKPEGNEQFFGPGTRLTVL.

This clone was seen only a few times. CDR3 in amino acids: CASSLRGYEQFF. CDR3 nucleotide sequence: TGTGCCAGCAGCCTCCGAGGCTATGAGCAGTTCTTC. This rearrangement joins TRBV5-6 to TRBJ2-1, with D unclear. The CDR3 has 12 residues. The ends were cut back, 4 bases at V and 8 bases at J, with 10 bases in the middle. The germline V gene has CDR1 SGHDT and CDR2 YYEEEE.

V gene TRBV6-1 combines with J gene TRBJ1-2; D is unclear. From germline, CDR1 is MNHNS and CDR2 SASEGT. The CDR3 contains 13 residues. V shed 2 bases and J shed 2 bases, with 6 bases lying between them. This chain's CDR3 is CASSESGNYGYTF. CDR3 nucleotides: TGTGCCAGCAGTGAATCGGGGAACTATGGCTACACCTTC.

CDR3 region: CASSIQGAWNEQFF. The CDR3 DNA reads TGTGCCAGTAGTATACAGGGGGCGTGGAATGAGCAGTTCTTC. V and J are TRBV19 and TRBJ2-1; 8 bases line up with TRBD1. Germline CDR1 reads LNHDA; CDR2 reads SQIVND (reference sequence). The CDR3 runs 14 residues. The ends lost 2 bases at V and 7 bases at J; junction bases unmatched: 4.

This clone occurred once. The genes are TRBV5-1 and TRBJ2-7; 8 nucleotides line up with TRBD2. V was clipped by 4 bases and J by 5 bases; unmatched bases: 5. The CDR3 loop spans 13 amino acids. The germline V gene encodes CDR1 SGHRS and CDR2 YFSETQ. In DNA, the CDR3 is TGCGCCAGCAGCCTCCGGGAGGGTAACGAGCAGTACTTC. Translation: CASSLREGNEQYF. The entire variable domain, with the rest obtained from reference TRBV5-1 and TRBJ2-7, is as follows: KAGVTQTPRYLIKTRGQQVTLSCSPISGHRSVSWYQQTPGQGLQFLFEYFSETQRNKGNFPGRFSGRQFSNSRSEMNVSTLELGDSALYLCASSLREGNEQYFGPGTRLTVT.

V is TRBV2 and J is TRBJ2-1; TRBD2 matches at 10 bases. CDR1 SNHLY and CDR2 FYNNEI come from the germline V gene. This CDR3 region has 15 residues. J gave up 5 bases and V 0 bases, and 1 base lay outside the gene matches. The CDR3 DNA reads TGTGCCAGCAGTGAAGCTCTAGCGGGGGACAATGAGCAGTTCTTC. Protein: CASSEALAGDNEQFF. Drawing the rest from reference TRBV2 and TRBJ2-1, the complete variable domain is EPEVTQTPSHQVTQMGQEVILRCVPISNHLYFYWYRQILGQKVEFLVSFYNNEISEKSEIFDDQFSVERPDGSNFTLKIRSTKLEDSAMYFCASSEALAGDNEQFFGPGTRLTVL.

This clone came up a few times. The chain has TRBV5-1 and TRBJ2-2; 9 bases fit TRBD1. V lost 0 bases, J lost 5 bases, and 8 bases stayed unmatched. Per germline, CDR1 SGHRS and CDR2 YFSETQ. The CDR3 has 17 amino acids. The CDR3 region is CASSLAGTGFGTGELFF. The CDR3 bases are TGCGCCAGCAGCTTGGCCGGGACAGGGTTTGGAACCGGGGAGCTGTTTTTT.

About this clone: A much larger clone sits a single nucleotide away, making a read error possible. The chain couples TRBV4-2 to TRBJ2-1, with 10 bases identical to TRBD1. The CDR3 has 16 residues. CDR1 and CDR2 (germline): LGHNA, YNFKEQ. Trimming at V came to 10 bases and at J to 8 bases, leaving 17 bases not matched to a gene. This chain's CDR3 is CATSDSGQGDRDEQFF. CDR3 nucleotides: TGTGCCACCAGTGACAGCGGACAGGGGGACAGGGATGAGCAGTTCTTC.

The chain uses TRBV30 and TRBJ2-1; 8 nucleotides agree with TRBD2. From germline, CDR1 is GTSNPN and CDR2 SVGIG (reference sequence). After removal of 0 bases from V and 7 bases from J, the junction contained 11 bases not matched to a gene. This CDR3 region has 16 residues. DNA of the CDR3: TGTGCCTGGAGTGTACTGCGTAGCGGGGTGGGGAATGAGCAGTTCTTC. This encodes CAWSVLRSGVGNEQFF.

This clone was picked up a small number of times. The rearrangement uses TRBV5-6 and TRBJ1-1, with TRBD1 identical over 8 bases. The V gene end was trimmed by 3 bases and the J gene end by 6 bases; junction bases not matched to a gene: 4. The germline CDR1 and CDR2 sequences are SGHDT and YYEEEE. This CDR3 is 13 amino acids long. The CDR3 DNA reads TGTGCCAGCAGCTGGGACAGGCGATCTGAAGCTTTCTTT. Amino acid sequence: CASSWDRRSEAFF.

The chain links TRBV15 to TRBJ2-4; D ambiguous. Germline loops: CDR1 LNHNV, CDR2 YYDKDF (reference sequence). The V end was cut by 3 bases, the J end by 1 base, with 7 bases between. The CDR3 has 14 amino acids. The CDR3 here is CATSSGQAKNIQYF. The DNA for the CDR3 is TGTGCCACCAGCAGCGGCCAGGCCAAAAACATTCAGTACTTC.

In DNA form, the CDR3 reads TGTGCCACCAGCAGAGATCGTTCGGGGGGGAACTATGGCTACACCTTC. It yields the protein CATSRDRSGGNYGYTF. The V gene is TRBV15, the J gene TRBJ1-2; possibly TRBD1 for D (5 bases). Germline V gene data show CDR1 as LNHNV and CDR2 as YYDKDF (reference sequence). V lost 0 bases, J lost 2 bases, and 13 bases lay in between. The CDR3 has 16 amino acids.